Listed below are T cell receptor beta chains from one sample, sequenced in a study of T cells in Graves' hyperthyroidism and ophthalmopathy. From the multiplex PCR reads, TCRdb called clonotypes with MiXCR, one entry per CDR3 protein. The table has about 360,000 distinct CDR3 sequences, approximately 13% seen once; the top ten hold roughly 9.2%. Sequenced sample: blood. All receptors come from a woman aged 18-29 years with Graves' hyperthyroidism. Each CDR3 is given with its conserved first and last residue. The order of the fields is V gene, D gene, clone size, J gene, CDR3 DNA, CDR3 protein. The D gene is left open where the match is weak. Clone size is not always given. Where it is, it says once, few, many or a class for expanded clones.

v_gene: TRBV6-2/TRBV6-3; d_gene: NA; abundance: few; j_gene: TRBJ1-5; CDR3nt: TGTGCCAGCTCCAGGGTCGGTCAGCCCCAGCATTTT; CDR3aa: CASSRVGQPQHF
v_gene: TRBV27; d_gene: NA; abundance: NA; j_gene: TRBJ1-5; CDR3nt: TGTGCCAGCAGTTTATCCCATGGTCAGCCCCAGCATTTT; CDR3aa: CASSLSHGQPQHF
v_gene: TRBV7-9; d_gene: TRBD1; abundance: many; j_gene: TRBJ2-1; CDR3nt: TGTGCCAGCAGCACTTTAAGGACAGGGGTAGCCTACAATGAGCAGTTCTTC; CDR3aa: CASSTLRTGVAYNEQFF
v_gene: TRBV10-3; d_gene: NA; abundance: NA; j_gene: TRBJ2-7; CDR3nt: TGTGCCATCAGACTGACAGGGACTACCTACGAGCAGTACTTC; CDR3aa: CAIRLTGTTYEQYF
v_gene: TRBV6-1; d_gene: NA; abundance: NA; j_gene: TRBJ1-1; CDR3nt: TGTGCCAGCAGCCGACAGCCAGGGAACACTGAAGCTTTCTTT; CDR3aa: CASSRQPGNTEAFF
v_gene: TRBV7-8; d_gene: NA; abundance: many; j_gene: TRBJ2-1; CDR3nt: TGTGCCAGCAGCACACCTGGGAGCCGGGACGCCCGGTACGGAAGCTCCTACAATGAGCAGTTCTTC; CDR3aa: CASSTPGSRDARYGSSYNEQFF
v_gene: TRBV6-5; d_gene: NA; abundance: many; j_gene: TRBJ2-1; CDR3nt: TGTGCCAGCAGTTACCAGGACACCAGCAATGAGCAGTTCTTC; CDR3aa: CASSYQDTSNEQFF
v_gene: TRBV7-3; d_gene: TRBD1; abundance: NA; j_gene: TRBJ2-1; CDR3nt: TGTGCCAGCAGCCCAAACGTTGACAGGGTAACCTACAATGAGCAGTTCTTC; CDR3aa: CASSPNVDRVTYNEQFF
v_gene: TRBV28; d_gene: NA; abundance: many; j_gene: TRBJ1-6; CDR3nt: TGTGCCAGCAGTTTAGGGACCCCTAATTCACCCCTCCACTTT; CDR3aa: CASSLGTPNSPLHF
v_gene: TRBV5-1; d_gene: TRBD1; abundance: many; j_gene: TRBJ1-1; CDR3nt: TGCGCCAGCAGCTTGGCCCCGACAGGGGGTCGTAATGAAGCTTTCTTT; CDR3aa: CASSLAPTGGRNEAFF
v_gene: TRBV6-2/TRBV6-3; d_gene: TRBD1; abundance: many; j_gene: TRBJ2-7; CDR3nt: TGTGCCAGCAGTCCGCGACAGGGGGCGAGGCCAGGGGTGGAGCAGTACTTC; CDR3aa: CASSPRQGARPGVEQYF